One sample yielded the 29 T cell receptor beta chains listed below, sequenced in a study of vaccination and CD4 T cells after COVID-19. These receptors' targets are unknown. Cultured CD4+ T cell DNA underwent sequencing with the Oncomine TCR Beta short-read assay. TCRdb re-called the PCR reads with MiXCR, one entry per CDR3 protein. In the table there are 21,000 or so distinct CDR3 sequences, 50% to 65% of which are singletons. Treatment defined: roughly ten-day PBMC culture with coronavirus spike peptide pools or control peptides (ViraFEST assay). The sequenced material came from CD4+ T cells from blood, cultured in vitro. The receptors come from a human donor who had recovered from COVID-19.

The rearrangement uses TRBV27 and TRBJ1-5, with a possible D match to TRBD1 (5 bases). V was shortened by 2 bases and J by 6 bases, with 8 bases between the two germline ends. Per the germline V gene, CDR1 is MNHEY and CDR2 is SMNVEV (reference sequence). This CDR3 spans 13 amino acids. CDR3 in DNA: TGTGCCAGCAGTTTAGGGGGAGGTCAGCCCCAGCATTTT. Translating gives CASSLGGGQPQHF.

This clonotype turned up a few times. V and J are TRBV12-3 or TRBV12-4 and TRBJ2-7; perhaps TRBD2 as D (5 bases). This CDR3 is 13 amino acids long. The V and J ends lost 7 bases and 5 bases respectively, with 15 bases between them. The chain's CDR3 is CASKGRLGNEQYF. CDR3 coding DNA: TGTGCCAGCAAGGGCCGACTCGGGAACGAGCAGTACTTC.

The chain employs TRBV7-9 and TRBJ1-2; D remains unclear. The CDR3 is made up of 16 amino acids. Germline CDR1 and CDR2: SEHNR and FQNEAQ (reference sequence). V shed 1 base and J shed 3 bases, with 15 bases lying between them. The CDR3 DNA sequence: TGTGCCAGCAGCTTAGGGGTCAGAATTGATGACTATGGCTACACCTTC. Protein: CASSLGVRIDDYGYTF.

The chain combines TRBV7-2 with TRBJ1-4; TRBD1 matches at 7 bases. Germline V CDR1 and CDR2: SGHTA, FQGNSA. There are 16 residues in the CDR3. Trimming removed 4 bases from V and 0 bases from J; junction bases left unmatched: 5. CDR3 DNA: TGTGCCAGCAGCTCGGGACAGCTTGCAACTAATGAAAAACTGTTTTTT. Amino acids: CASSSGQLATNEKLFF.

The chain employs TRBV27 and TRBJ2-1; TRBD2 agrees at 8 bases. The CDR3 sequence is 14 residues long. In germline, CDR1 is MNHEY, CDR2 SMNVEV (reference sequence). Trimming removed 4 bases from V and 6 bases from J; junction bases left unmatched: 5. The CDR3 coding sequence is TGTGCCAGCAGTTCGGCTAGCGGGCCCAATGAGCAGTTCTTC. This sequence encodes CASSSASGPNEQFF.

The table lists this clonotype with a few counts. This chain connects TRBV28 to TRBJ2-7; unclear D gene. The CDR3 totals 14 residues. Germline V gene lookup returns CDR1 MDHEN and CDR2 SYDVKM. V was cut by 3 bases and J by 4 bases, with 13 bases left in between. CDR3: CASSFRQVGYEQYF. The CDR3 DNA follows: TGTGCCAGCAGTTTTAGGCAGGTTGGGTACGAGCAGTACTTC.

J is TRBJ1-5 and V is TRBV19; 7 bases line up with TRBD1. CDR1 and CDR2 from the germline V gene are LNHDA and SQIVND (reference sequence). The CDR3 consists of 15 residues. Trimming at V came to 6 bases and at J to 5 bases, leaving 10 bases not matched to a gene. The CDR3 DNA reads TGTGCCAGTAGCACCGTACAGGGGACGCATCAGCCCCAGCATTTT. Translated, it gives CASSTVQGTHQPQHF.

The chain is built from TRBV7-2 and TRBJ2-7; unclear D gene. CDR1 and CDR2 (germline): SGHTA, FQGNSA. This CDR3 has 13 residues. V gave up 6 bases and J gave up 3 bases, with 12 bases separating them. The CDR3 sequence: CASRAPPVYEQYF. The CDR3 DNA follows: TGTGCCAGCAGAGCCCCCCCAGTCTACGAGCAGTACTTC.

The V and J genes are TRBV6-1 and TRBJ1-5; D uncertain. Germline-derived CDR1 and CDR2 are MNHNS and SASEGT. This CDR3 spans 13 amino acids. Trimming cost V 1 base and J 9 bases, with 10 bases left between them. The CDR3: CASSEGMTRPQHF. The CDR3 DNA reads as TGTGCCAGCAGTGAAGGCATGACGCGGCCCCAGCATTTT.

The chain joins TRBV7-9 to TRBJ1-1; maybe TRBD1 (6 bases). This CDR3 comprises 15 residues. Germline V lookup: CDR1 SEHNR, CDR2 FQNEAQ (reference sequence). The V end was cut by 5 bases, the J end by 4 bases, with 17 bases between. CDR3 nucleotide sequence: TGTGCCAGCAGCCTCCGGGGGCAGGGCGGCACTGAAGCTTTCTTT. Amino acids: CASSLRGQGGTEAFF. The variable domain in full, completed from reference TRBV7-9 and TRBJ1-1, reads DTGVSQNPRHKITKRGQNVTFRCDPISEHNRLYWYRQTLGQGPEFLTYFQNEAQLEKSRLLSDRFSAERPKGSFSTLEIQRTEQGDSAMYLCASSLRGQGGTEAFFGQGTRLTVV.

CDR3: CAIRSYTATSTEAFF. In DNA, the CDR3 is TGTGCCATCAGAAGTTACACAGCCACGAGCACTGAAGCTTTCTTT. The chain links TRBV10-3 to TRBJ1-1; D is unclear. Germline CDR1 reads ENHRY; CDR2 reads SYGVKD. The CDR3 sequence is 15 residues long. V was cut by 6 bases and J by 4 bases, with 18 bases left in between.

V usage is TRBV12-3 or TRBV12-4 and J usage is TRBJ1-5; D uncertain. The CDR3 spans 12 residues. V was shortened by 3 bases and J by 5 bases, with 5 bases between the two germline ends. In DNA, the CDR3 is TGTGCCAGCAGTTTCTCCGATCAGCCCCAGCATTTT. Its translation: CASSFSDQPQHF.

The chain joins TRBV6-1 to TRBJ2-1; 10 bases align to TRBD2. The CDR3 extends over 15 amino acids. Germline trimming cut 5 bases from V and 9 bases from J; bases unmatched to any gene: 10. Germline CDR1 reads MNHNS; CDR2 reads SASEGT. This CDR3 is CASSTLAGEGGEQFF. Written as DNA, the CDR3 is TGTGCCAGCAGTACTCTAGCGGGAGAAGGGGGTGAGCAGTTCTTC.

This clonotype was counted a single time. The CDR3 protein is CASSRRDRGNTGELFF. As DNA, the CDR3 is TGTGCCAGCAGCCGTAGGGACAGGGGCAACACCGGGGAGCTGTTTTTT. The chain employs TRBV7-8 and TRBJ2-2; 10 bases map to TRBD1. J was trimmed by 2 bases and V by 5 bases; bases with no gene match: 5. Germline-derived CDR1 and CDR2 are SGHVS and FQNEAQ. The CDR3 is made up of 16 amino acids.

In its sample, this clonotype was seen once. The chain employs TRBV5-4 and TRBJ2-3; possibly TRBD1 for D (5 bases). The CDR3 has 17 amino acids. From germline, CDR1 is SGHNT and CDR2 YYREEE (reference sequence). The germline V and J ends were trimmed by 0 bases and 2 bases, with 16 bases remaining between them. CDR3: CASSLGPLGPITDTQYF. The CDR3 DNA follows: TGTGCCAGCAGCTTGGGTCCCTTGGGGCCCATCACAGATACGCAGTATTTT.

This clonotype showed up just a few times. The chain employs TRBV5-1 and TRBJ2-3; D tentatively fits TRBD1 or TRBD2 (7 bases each). There are 16 residues in the CDR3. Trimming took 4 bases from V and 0 from J, leaving 15 bases between them. CDR1 SGHRS and CDR2 YFSETQ come from the germline V gene. DNA of the CDR3: TGCGCCAGCAGCATGACAGCGGGACAGAGCACAGATACGCAGTATTTT. Amino acids: CASSMTAGQSTDTQYF.

This clonotype has a single count. The V call is TRBV2, the J call TRBJ2-2, with 10 nucleotides matching TRBD1. The CDR3 spans 14 residues. J was trimmed by 5 bases and V by 8 bases; bases with no gene match: 5. Germline loops: CDR1 SNHLY, CDR2 FYNNEI. The CDR3 DNA is TGTGCCAGCTTTACGGGACAGGGGACCGGGGAGCTGTTTTTT. Encoded protein: CASFTGQGTGELFF.

This clonotype was seen just once. This rearrangement joins TRBV28 to TRBJ2-7; D uncertain. There are 14 residues in the CDR3. The V and J ends lost 5 bases and 2 bases respectively, with 13 bases between them. The V gene's germline CDR1 is MDHEN and CDR2 SYDVKM. The CDR3 DNA sequence: TGTGCCAGCAGTGCCCAGAACCCAACCTACGAGCAGTACTTC. Translated: CASSAQNPTYEQYF.

The genes are TRBV4-1 and TRBJ1-5; 9 bases line up with TRBD1. The germline V gene encodes CDR1 MGHRA and CDR2 YSYEKL. J was trimmed by 7 bases and V by 1 base; bases with no gene match: 5. This CDR3 has 15 amino acids. The CDR3 DNA reads as TGCGCCAGCAGCCAAGTAAACAGGGGGCGACAGCCCCAGCATTTT. It translates to CASSQVNRGRQPQHF.

The chain carries TRBV7-3 and TRBJ2-3; weak D call: TRBD2 (5 bases). This CDR3 spans 15 amino acids. Germline V gene lookup returns CDR1 SGHTA and CDR2 FQGTGA. V was shortened by 5 bases and J by 4 bases, with 16 bases between the two germline ends. CDR3 in amino acids: CASSPYPGWSDTQYF. The CDR3 DNA is TGTGCCAGCAGCCCCTACCCGGGATGGTCAGATACGCAGTATTTT.

CDR3 sequence reads: CASSYWVGSISNEQFF. In DNA form, the CDR3 reads TGTGCCAGCAGTTACTGGGTCGGGAGCATCAGCAATGAGCAGTTCTTC. The chain uses TRBV6-2 or TRBV6-3 and TRBJ2-1; tentatively, D is TRBD2 (6 bases). This CDR3 has 16 residues. CDR1 is MNHEY and CDR2 is SVGEGT in the germline V gene. Trimming removed 1 base from V and 6 bases from J, with 16 bases in between.

The chain is built from TRBV20-1 and TRBJ2-5; 9 bases line up with TRBD2. The CDR3 totals 15 residues. V was clipped by 0 bases and J by 2 bases; unmatched bases: 4. Per the germline V gene, CDR1 is DFQATT and CDR2 is SNEGSKA (reference sequence). Written as DNA, the CDR3 is TGCAGTGCTAGAGATCTAGCGGGAACGCAAGAGACCCAGTACTTC. This encodes CSARDLAGTQETQYF.

The chain recombines TRBV24-1 with TRBJ2-5; 8 nucleotides agree with TRBD1. V shed 5 bases and J 5 bases; nucleotides not matched to a gene: 15. Germline values: CDR1 KGHDR, CDR2 SFDVKD. CDR3 length: 17 residues. CDR3 residues: CATSAARGTGLSETQYF. The CDR3 DNA sequence: TGTGCCACCAGTGCGGCTCGGGGGACAGGTCTATCGGAGACCCAGTACTTC.

This chain connects TRBV4-1 to TRBJ2-3; TRBD2 is a possible D gene (6 bases). Germline V lookup: CDR1 MGHRA, CDR2 YSYEKL. CDR3 length: 16 amino acids. The V gene lost 1 base and the J gene lost 5 bases, with 16 bases spanning the gap. DNA of the CDR3: TGCGCCAGCAGCCAAGGGTTGGGGGGAGTGGGAGATACGCAGTATTTT. It yields the protein CASSQGLGGVGDTQYF.

The chain couples TRBV7-2 to TRBJ1-2, with a weak D call TRBD1 (5 bases). The V gene lost 3 bases and the J gene lost 7 bases, with 9 bases spanning the gap. This CDR3 has 12 amino acids. Germline values: CDR1 SGHTA, CDR2 FQGNSA. The CDR3 bases are TGTGCCAGCAGCTTGGGGGTACCTGGCTACACCTTC. This codes for CASSLGVPGYTF.

The V gene is TRBV30, the J gene TRBJ1-1; D possibly corresponds to TRBD1 (5 bases). This CDR3 contains 13 residues. The germline V gene has CDR1 GTSNPN and CDR2 SVGIG (reference sequence). V was trimmed by 2 bases and J by 3 bases, leaving 10 bases between them. CDR3 sequence reads: CAWSRGEDTEAFF. The CDR3 DNA reads as TGTGCCTGGAGTAGAGGGGAGGACACTGAAGCTTTCTTT.

This clonotype was detected only a few times. The chain joins TRBV21-1 to TRBJ1-6; the table gives TRBD1 as D, unverified against the DNA. TRBV21-1 is recorded as a pseudogene. This CDR3 spans 15 amino acids. CDR3 DNA: TGTGCCAGCAGCACCCGAAAGGGGAAAAATTCACCCCTCCACTTT. Translating gives CASSTRKGKNSPLHF.

The gene calls are TRBV7-9 and TRBJ1-1, with D maybe TRBD1 (5 bases). Germline V CDR1 and CDR2: SEHNR, FQNEAQ (reference sequence). The CDR3 sequence is 14 residues long. V shed 3 bases and J shed 2 bases, with 10 bases lying between them. CDR3 in DNA: TGTGCCAGCAGCTTTGGCAGGGCTAACACTGAAGCTTTCTTT. Its protein is CASSFGRANTEAFF.

The CDR3: CASSSGGAVNTEAFF. The CDR3 DNA reads TGTGCCAGCAGTTCGGGTGGGGCCGTGAACACTGAAGCTTTCTTT. The J gene is TRBJ1-1, the V gene TRBV6-5; a weak D match, TRBD1 (5 bases). The length of the CDR3 is 15 residues. V lost 4 bases to trimming and J lost 0 bases, with 12 bases between them. Germline V lookup: CDR1 MNHEY, CDR2 SVGAGI.